This T cell receptor (beta chain) emerged from a study of response to subunit inactivated influenza vaccine. General observations from the study: T cells newly recruited by each seasonal influenza vaccination are few, the authors suggested.

Remarks on this clonotype: Its cognate antigen is unknown.

The V gene's germline CDR1 is MGHRA and CDR2 YSYEKL. V lost 4 bases and J lost 7, with 19 bases in between. This CDR3 has 15 residues. TCRdb re-analysed the RT-PCR reads in MiXCR, keeping a single row per CDR3 protein. This table holds hundreds of thousands of distinct CDR3 sequences, about 14% found once. The sample here was PBMCs from blood, taken 14 to 15 days before vaccination. This rearrangement joins TRBV4-1 to TRBJ1-2, with D tentatively TRBD1 (5 bases). The clonotype comes from a man aged 50 to 60 who received an inactivated influenza vaccine. The CDR3 is CASSPLGRLRGGYTF. CDR3 coding DNA: TGCGCCAGCAGCCCCCTGGGGCGACTACGAGGTGGCTACACCTTC.